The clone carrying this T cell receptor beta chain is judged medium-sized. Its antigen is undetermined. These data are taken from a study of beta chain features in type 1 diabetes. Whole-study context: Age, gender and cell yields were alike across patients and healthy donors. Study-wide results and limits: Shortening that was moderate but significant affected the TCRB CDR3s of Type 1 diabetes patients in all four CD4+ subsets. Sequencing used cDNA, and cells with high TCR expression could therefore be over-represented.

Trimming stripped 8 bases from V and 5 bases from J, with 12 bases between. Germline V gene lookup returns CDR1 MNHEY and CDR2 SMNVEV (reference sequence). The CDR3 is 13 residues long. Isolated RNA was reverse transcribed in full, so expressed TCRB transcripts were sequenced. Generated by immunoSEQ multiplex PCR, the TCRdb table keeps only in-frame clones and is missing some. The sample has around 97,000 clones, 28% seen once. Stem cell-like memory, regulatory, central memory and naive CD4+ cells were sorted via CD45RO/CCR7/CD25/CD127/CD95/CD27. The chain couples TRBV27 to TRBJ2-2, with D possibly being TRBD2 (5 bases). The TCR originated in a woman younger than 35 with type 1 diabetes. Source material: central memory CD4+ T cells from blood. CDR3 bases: TGTGCCAGCGCTCATGAGGGTACCGGGGAGCTGTTTTTT. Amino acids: CASAHEGTGELFF.